The 23 T cell receptor beta chains presented below share a single source sample, sequenced in a study of blood T cell repertoires in COVID-19. Only in-frame clones appear in the TCRdb table, and some are missing; sequencing was by immunoSEQ multiplex PCR. This table holds some 250,000 clones, roughly nine tenths found once. The sample was PBMCs or T cells enriched from blood (not recorded which). The receptors originated from a human donor in a cohort exposed to, infected with or recovered from COVID-19 (not recorded which). The donor label of this sample is uncertain.

The rearrangement uses TRBV18 and TRBJ1-1, with D tentatively TRBD1 (6 bases). The CDR3 covers 13 residues. Trimming left V 1 base short and J 10 bases short, with 13 bases between. The V gene's germline CDR1 is KGHSH and CDR2 LQKENI. CDR3 coding DNA: TGTGCCAGCTCACCACAGGACAGAGGGCGAGCTTTCTTT. Translation: CASSPQDRGRAFF.

This clone was detected only once. The rearrangement uses TRBV5-8 and TRBJ1-3; the match to TRBD1 covers 7 bases. V was pared by 2 bases and J by 3 bases, with 14 bases of the junction left unmatched. CDR3 length: 18 residues. Germline lookup yields CDR1 SGHTS and CDR2 YDEGEE. CDR3 loop: CASSLSPPDRALGNTIYF. In nucleotides, the CDR3 is TGTGCCAGCAGCTTAAGCCCCCCCGACAGGGCCCTTGGAAACACCATATATTTT.

J is TRBJ1-2 and V is TRBV24-1; no clear D. Trimming shortened V by 3 bases and J by 8 bases, and 15 bases separated the two germline ends. Germline V lookup: CDR1 KGHDR, CDR2 SFDVKD. The CDR3 covers 14 residues. The CDR3 protein is CATSDRFATGGYTF. The CDR3 bases are TGTGCCACCAGTGATCGGTTCGCCACCGGGGGCTACACCTTC.

Only one count was recorded for this clone. The chain carries TRBV3-1 (or the pseudogene TRBV3-2) and TRBJ2-5; 9 nucleotides match TRBD1. The length of the CDR3 is 15 residues. Germline CDR1 reads LGHDT; CDR2 reads YNNKEL (reference sequence). The ends lost 4 bases at V and 2 bases at J; junction bases unmatched: 5. CDR3 residues: CASSPTGTGQETQYF. The CDR3 DNA sequence: TGTGCCAGCAGCCCTACTGGGACAGGGCAAGAGACCCAGTACTTC.

The rearrangement joins TRBV25-1 to TRBJ2-5; D ambiguous. The CDR3 loop spans 14 amino acids. The germline gives CDR1 MGHDK, CDR2 SYGVNS. The V end lost 1 base, the J end lost 1 base, and 7 bases lay between the germline ends. The CDR3 protein is CASSELAVQETQYF. The CDR3 bases are TGTGCCAGCAGTGAATTGGCAGTCCAAGAGACCCAGTACTTC.

The chain recombines TRBV28 with TRBJ2-6; TRBD2 matches 7 bases. Germline V lookup: CDR1 MDHEN, CDR2 SYDVKM. V shed 11 bases, J shed 0 bases, and the junction held 1 base outside the gene matches. The CDR3 is 13 residues long. The CDR3 protein is CAERDSGANVLTF. Here the CDR3 DNA reads TGTGCCGAGCGGGACTCTGGGGCCAACGTCCTGACTTTC.

This clone has a single count. The rearrangement joins TRBV29-1 to TRBJ1-3; 7 nucleotides match TRBD1. Germline lookup yields CDR1 SQVTM and CDR2 ANQGSEA. V shed 5 bases and J 2 bases; nucleotides not matched to a gene: 3. The CDR3 spans 13 residues. As DNA, the CDR3 is TGCAGCGTTACCCAGGGGGCTGGAAACACCATATATTTT. This sequence encodes CSVTQGAGNTIYF.

CDR3 sequence reads: CASRPTGTSSNEQFF. The CDR3, as DNA: TGTGCCAGCAGACCAACCGGGACTAGTAGCAATGAGCAGTTCTTC. The V call is TRBV3-1 (or the pseudogene TRBV3-2), the J call TRBJ2-1; 8 bases are a match to TRBD2. V shed 6 bases, J shed 6 bases, and the junction held 10 bases outside the gene matches. The germline gives CDR1 LGHDT, CDR2 YNNKEL (reference sequence). This CDR3 region has 15 residues.

The rearrangement uses TRBV7-2 and TRBJ1-5, with D possibly TRBD1 on 6 matching bases. Per germline, CDR1 SGHTA and CDR2 FQGNSA. Deletions cut 5 bases from V and 4 bases from J, with 15 bases between. The CDR3 runs 15 residues. The CDR3 nucleotides are TGTGCCAGCAGCCCAACCGGGACAAAGAATCAGCCCCAGCATTTT. Translated: CASSPTGTKNQPQHF.

V and J are TRBV14 and TRBJ2-7, with D tentatively TRBD1 (6 bases). The ends were cut back, 8 bases at V and 2 bases at J, with 10 bases in the middle. The CDR3 covers 12 residues. Germline V gives CDR1 SGHDN, CDR2 FVKESK. CDR3 loop: CASSGVPYEQYF. In nucleotides, the CDR3 is TGTGCCAGCTCAGGGGTTCCCTACGAGCAGTACTTC.

This rearrangement joins TRBV19 to TRBJ1-6; 7 bases map to TRBD1. This CDR3 is built from 13 residues. The germline V gene has CDR1 LNHDA and CDR2 SQIVND (reference sequence). The V and J ends lost 7 bases and 11 bases, in that order; junction bases with no gene match: 8. CDR3 protein: CASTAQGNPPLHF. Here the CDR3 DNA reads TGTGCCAGTACCGCACAGGGGAATCCACCCCTCCACTTT. Complete variable domain (other parts from reference TRBV19 and TRBJ1-6): DGGITQSPKYLFRKEGQNVTLSCEQNLNHDAMYWYRQDPGQGLRLIYYSQIVNDFQKGDIAEGYSVSREKKESFPLTVTSAQKNPTAFYLCASTAQGNPPLHFGNGTRLTVT.

This chain connects TRBV10-2 to TRBJ2-7, with D perhaps TRBD2 (5 bases). The ends were cut back, 3 bases at V and 6 bases at J, with 18 bases in the middle. Germline values: CDR1 WSHSY, CDR2 SAAADI. The length of the CDR3 is 15 residues. The CDR3: CASSEISGSFGEQYF. Here the CDR3 DNA reads TGCGCCAGCAGTGAAATCTCGGGGAGTTTCGGCGAGCAGTACTTC.

The rearrangement links TRBV9 to TRBJ2-3, with 7 bases lining up with TRBD1. Germline V gives CDR1 SGDLS, CDR2 YYNGEE. The CDR3 has 15 amino acids. Unmatched junction bases numbered 6, after V lost 0 bases and J lost 5 bases. Written as DNA, the CDR3 is TGTGCCAGCAGCGTAGCTGGGGCAGGGGGAGATACGCAGTATTTT. This encodes CASSVAGAGGDTQYF. The variable domain in full, completed from reference TRBV9 and TRBJ2-3, reads DSGVTQTPKHLITATGQRVTLRCSPRSGDLSVYWYQQSLDQGLQFLIQYYNGEERAKGNILERFSAQQFPDLHSELNLSSLELGDSALYFCASSVAGAGGDTQYFGPGTRLTVL.

This chain links TRBV24-1 with TRBJ1-5; D remains ambiguous. Trimming shortened V by 3 bases and J by 1 base, and 9 bases separated the two germline ends. Germline loops: CDR1 KGHDR, CDR2 SFDVKD. This CDR3 comprises 15 residues. The CDR3 here is CATSDDGWSNQPQHF. The CDR3 region has the DNA TGTGCCACCAGTGATGATGGCTGGAGCAATCAGCCCCAGCATTTT.

The V and J genes are TRBV18 and TRBJ1-1, with D hard to call. Trimming removed 2 bases from V and 8 bases from J, with 15 bases in between. Germline CDR1 reads KGHSH; CDR2 reads LQKENI. This CDR3 is built from 14 residues. CDR3 nucleotide sequence: TGTGCCAGCTCACCAACTCCGGACGGGGTAGAAGCTTTCTTT. Its protein product is CASSPTPDGVEAFF.

The V and J genes are TRBV3-1 (or the pseudogene TRBV3-2) and TRBJ2-2; TRBD2 matches at 7 bases. CDR1 is LGHDT, CDR2 YNNKEL, per germline (reference sequence). With V trimmed by 8 bases and J by 4 bases, 10 bases remained unmatched. The CDR3 length is 15 residues. The CDR3: CASRFGGGSTGELFF. Written as DNA, the CDR3 is TGTGCCAGCCGTTTCGGCGGGGGATCCACCGGGGAGCTGTTTTTT.

The genes are TRBV7-9 and TRBJ1-2; unclear D gene. The CDR3 has 15 amino acids. Trimming took 5 bases from V and 1 from J, leaving 14 bases between them. CDR1 SEHNR and CDR2 FQNEAQ come from the germline V gene (reference sequence). The CDR3 region is CASSAPFGSNYGYTF. CDR3 sequence (DNA): TGTGCCAGCAGCGCACCTTTTGGCAGTAACTATGGCTACACCTTC.

The count of this clone is one. This rearrangement joins TRBV27 to TRBJ2-3; possible D gene TRBD2, 6 bases. The V gene lost 6 bases and the J gene lost 6 bases, with 22 bases spanning the gap. The CDR3 has 16 amino acids. CDR1 is MNHEY, CDR2 SMNVEV, per germline (reference sequence). The CDR3 bases are TGTGCCAGCAGATCCCGGCTTGGACTTCGGGGGGATACGCAGTATTTT. Amino acids: CASRSRLGLRGDTQYF.

This rearrangement joins TRBV6-5 to TRBJ2-7; D not certain. The CDR3 length is 13 residues. Between the trimmed V and J ends, which lost 6 bases and 3 bases, there was a span of 12 bases. The germline CDR1 and CDR2 sequences are MNHEY and SVGAGI. CDR3 region: CASSPSVLYEQYF. The CDR3 bases are TGTGCCAGCAGCCCCTCCGTCCTCTACGAGCAGTACTTC.

The chain carries TRBV27 and TRBJ1-6; no clear D gene. The germline V gene has CDR1 MNHEY and CDR2 SMNVEV (reference sequence). The CDR3 contains 13 residues. The V end was cut by 6 bases, the J end by 12 bases, with 15 bases between. This chain's CDR3 is CASSLPTGGPLHF. The DNA of the CDR3 is TGTGCCAGCAGCCTTCCGACCGGAGGACCCCTCCACTTT.

The genes are TRBV12-5 and TRBJ2-3, with D perhaps matching TRBD2 (6 bases). Germline CDR1 reads LGHNT; CDR2 reads FRNRAP. This CDR3 has 14 residues. Trimming took 1 base from V and 5 from J, leaving 10 bases between them. In DNA, the CDR3 is TGTGCTAGTGGTTTGGCCGCCGGGAGAGATACGCAGTATTTT. Its translation: CASGLAAGRDTQYF. Filled out from reference TRBV12-5 and TRBJ2-3, the complete variable domain reads DARVTQTPRHKVTEMGQEVTMRCQPILGHNTVFWYRQTMMQGLELLAYFRNRAPLDDSGMPKDRFSAEMPDATLATLKIQPSEPRDSAVYFCASGLAAGRDTQYFGPGTRLTVL.

On this clone: Additional DNA sequences in this sample encode the identical CDR3. V is TRBV6-5 and J is TRBJ1-2; 7 nucleotides agree with TRBD1. V lost 0 bases, J lost 4 bases, and 2 bases stayed unmatched. Germline CDR1 reads MNHEY; CDR2 reads SVGAGI. The CDR3 extends over 14 amino acids. The CDR3 protein is CASSYSGGGYGYTF. CDR3 in DNA: TGTGCCAGCAGTTACTCAGGGGGCGGCTATGGCTACACCTTC.

The gene calls are TRBV12-3 or TRBV12-4 and TRBJ2-7; 7 nucleotides match TRBD2. Trimming at V came to 8 bases and at J to 2 bases, leaving 6 bases not matched to a gene. This CDR3 is built from 13 residues. Written as DNA, the CDR3 is TGTGCCAGCCTTTCTAGCGGAGCCTACGAGCAGTACTTC. Translated, it gives CASLSSGAYEQYF.